This TCR beta chain emerged from a study of tissue T cells after allogeneic stem cell transplantation. Worth noting for this clone: Its matching antigen is unknown.

Broader study findings: TCR repertoires tracked anatomic similarity, regardless of disease or transplant status. Tissue-detected TCR repertoire was only partly captured by blood and spleen T cells. This small cohort was clinically heterogeneous, and sampling depth was a limitation.

This CDR3 region has 13 residues. V shed 6 bases, J shed 8 bases, and the junction held 4 bases outside the gene matches. Germline CDR1 is MNHEY and CDR2 is SMNVEV (reference sequence). TCRbeta CDR3 was sequenced at survey depth with template counts. TCRdb's copy holds only in-frame clones and misses some; the assay was immunoSEQ multiplex PCR. The data show about 24,000 clones, less than 85% seen once. The gene calls are TRBV27 and TRBJ2-1; 10 bases match TRBD2. Sequenced here: tissue from the ileum, sampled at autopsy. The source of this sequence is a female donor older than 55 with lung cancer. CDR3 in amino acids: CASSLAGEDEQFF. As DNA, the CDR3 is TGTGCCAGCAGCCTAGCGGGAGAGGATGAGCAGTTCTTC.